The rows below give T cell receptor beta chains drawn from one sample of a study of CD8+CD57+ T cells in acquired aplastic anemia. TCRdb redid the calling of the reads with MiXCR, one entry per CDR3 protein. The data hold about 160,000 distinct CDR3 sequences, with 71% observed a single time. Sequencing input: sorted CD4+, CD8+, or CD8+CD57+ T cells (not recorded which) from PBMCs. The receptors here all came from a human donor with aplastic anemia. Each CDR3 is given with its conserved first and last residue. Each record gives: clone size, J gene, D gene, V gene, CDR3 DNA, CDR3 protein. A D gene is named only where the DNA matches it firmly. Rows give clone size only sometimes, using once, few, many, or a class for an expanded clone.

NA	TRBJ1-3	NA	TRBV7-9	TGTGCCAGCAGCTTCCTGACTGACTCTGGAAACACCATATATTTT	CASSFLTDSGNTIYF
NA	TRBJ1-2	NA	TRBV19	TGTGCCAGTAGAGTCGGGGACTCAGCTAACTATGGCTACACCTTC	CASRVGDSANYGYTF
NA	TRBJ2-7	TRBD2	TRBV7-2	TGTGCCAGCAGCCAAGCCGGGAGCGGGGGTGGAGAGCAGTACTTC	CASSQAGSGGGEQYF
many	TRBJ2-2	NA	TRBV7-6	TGTGCCAGCAGCCCAACCGGGGAGCTGTTTTTT	CASSPTGELFF
NA	TRBJ1-3	NA	TRBV19	TGTGCCAGTAGTATAGACCGTAAACTGCCTGGAAACACCATATATTTT	CASSIDRKLPGNTIYF
NA	TRBJ2-5	TRBD1	TRBV9	TGTGCCAGCAATGCTGATGGGGGACAGGGAAAGACCCAGTACTTC	CASNADGGQGKTQYF
NA	TRBJ1-6	NA	TRBV5-6	TGTGCCAGCAGCTGGGGCGGGGCTGATAATTCACCCCTCCACTTT	CASSWGGADNSPLHF
NA	TRBJ2-7	NA	TRBV6-4	TGTGCCAGCAGCCAAGACAGGTACGAGCAGTACTTC	CASSQDRYEQYF
NA	TRBJ1-5	NA	TRBV12-3/TRBV12-4	TGTGCCAGCAGCCCGAGTCCATATAGCAATCAGCCCCAGCATTTT	CASSPSPYSNQPQHF
NA	TRBJ1-6	NA	TRBV7-9	TGTGCCAGCAGCTTAGGAGGGTTAGAGAATTCACCCCTCCACTTT	CASSLGGLENSPLHF
NA	TRBJ1-2	NA	TRBV6-1	TGTGCCAGCACAGCGGACTATGGCTACACCTTC	CASTADYGYTF
NA	TRBJ1-2	NA	TRBV7-8	TGTGCCAGCAGCTCAGGGGAGGGTGGCTACACCTTC	CASSSGEGGYTF
once	TRBJ2-7	TRBD2	TRBV20-1	TGCAGTGCCTCATTGAGACTAGCGGGCTACGAGCAGTACTTC	CSASLRLAGYEQYF
NA	TRBJ2-5	NA	TRBV2	TGTGCCAGCGCGGGCCTAGAGAAGACCCAGTACTTC	CASAGLEKTQYF
few	TRBJ1-1	NA	TRBV3-2	TGTGCCAGCAGCCACCGGGGATTGGGTGAAGCTTTCTTT	CASSHRGLGEAFF
few	TRBJ2-5	TRBD2	TRBV20-1	TGCAGTGCTAGATCCCCGGGGGGCCAAGAGACCCAGTACTTC	CSARSPGGQETQYF
few	TRBJ2-3	NA	TRBV6-4	TGTGCCAGCAGTGACTCGATCGGTCCGTTTGATACGCAGTATTTT	CASSDSIGPFDTQYF
NA	TRBJ1-1	TRBD1	TRBV2	TGTGCCAGCAGGGGCCAGGACAGGGGGGGCACTGAAGCTTTCTTT	CASRGQDRGGTEAFF
NA	TRBJ1-2	TRBD1	TRBV27	TGTGCCAGCAGCACCTGGACAGGTGGCTACACCTTC	CASSTWTGGYTF
NA	TRBJ2-1	TRBD2	TRBV6-1	TGTGCCAGCAGTGAGACTACCAGCGGGGCGAATGAGCAGTTCTTC	CASSETTSGANEQFF
NA	TRBJ1-1	NA	TRBV10-3	TGTGCCATCAGCCAAAGGGGAGGGGATCGGGTTGAAGCTTTCTTT	CAISQRGGDRVEAFF
few	TRBJ1-3	NA	TRBV11-3	TGTGCCAGCAGCTTAGTGGGGCCTTTGGGAAACACCATATATTTT	CASSLVGPLGNTIYF
NA	TRBJ1-6	NA	TRBV12-3/TRBV12-4	TGTGCCAGCAGCCAGATGAATTCACCCCTCCACTTT	CASSQMNSPLHF
NA	TRBJ2-7	NA	TRBV10-3	TGTGCCACCACTAGCCAGCCGGAGGACGGGCAGTACTTC	CATTSQPEDGQYF
NA	TRBJ1-1	NA	TRBV10-3	TGTGCCATCAGTGGGTCTAGGGAACGCACTGAAGCTTTCTTT	CAISGSRERTEAFF
NA	TRBJ2-5	TRBD2	TRBV10-3	TGTGCCATCAGTAAGGGACTAGCGGGGGGCCAAGAGACCCAGTACTTC	CAISKGLAGGQETQYF
NA	TRBJ1-5	TRBD1	TRBV20-1	TGCAGTGCTTCCAGGACAGGGGAAAGGGGTCAGCCCCAGCATTTT	CSASRTGERGQPQHF
NA	TRBJ2-5	TRBD1	TRBV20-1	TGCAGTGCTAGAGTCCCAGCCCGTAGACAGGGGCCGAAAGAGACCCAGTACTTC	CSARVPARRQGPKETQYF
NA	TRBJ2-3	NA	TRBV9	TGTGCCAGCAGCGTAGTCCCGACGGGGGCCACAGATACGCAGTATTTT	CASSVVPTGATDTQYF
few	TRBJ2-1	TRBD2	TRBV20-1	TGCAGTGCTAGAGAACTAGCGGTTTCTAATGAGCAGTTCTTC	CSARELAVSNEQFF
NA	TRBJ1-4	TRBD1	TRBV6-1	TGTGCCAGCAGTTGGGACAGGGAGGAAAAACTGTTTTTT	CASSWDREEKLFF
NA	TRBJ2-1	NA	TRBV10-3	TGTGCCACCAAGGAACAGGCCACCTCCTACAATGAGCAGTTCTTC	CATKEQATSYNEQFF
NA	TRBJ2-7	NA	TRBV2	TGTGCCAGCAGTGAGTGGAACCTTAGGCGGGAATCCTACGAGCAGTACTTC	CASSEWNLRRESYEQYF
NA	TRBJ2-1	TRBD2	TRBV7-3	TGTGCCAGCAGCTTGACTAGCGGGGGGTCCTACAATGAGCAGTTCTTC	CASSLTSGGSYNEQFF
once	TRBJ2-7	NA	TRBV20-1	TGCAGTGCTAGACGCAGGGACTCCTACGAGCAGTACTTC	CSARRRDSYEQYF
NA	TRBJ2-1	TRBD2	TRBV15	TGTGCCACCAGCAGAGATTTGAGCGGGAGTTACAATGAGCAGTTCTTC	CATSRDLSGSYNEQFF
NA	TRBJ1-6	NA	TRBV7-2	TGTGCCACCAGTTTGTCCAGCCCATTAGGTTCACCCCTCCACTTT	CATSLSSPLGSPLHF